Listed below are T cell receptor beta chains from one sample, sequenced in a study of Ad26.COV2.S vaccination and SARS-CoV-2 variants. Here immunoSEQ multiplex PCR was the method, and the copy in TCRdb shows in-frame clones only, minus some. The profile shows 410,000 or so clones, approximately 92% of them singletons. Sequences were derived from peripheral blood, sampled in a trial of Ad26.COV2.S vaccine versus placebo. These receptors were obtained from a person between 18 and 60 years old who received the Ad26.COV2.S COVID-19 vaccine or a placebo. The CDR3 runs from the conserved cysteine through the conserved F or W. A D gene is named only where the DNA matches it firmly.

v_gene,d_gene,j_gene,CDR3nt,CDR3aa
TRBV7-9,-,TRBJ2-3,TGTGCCAGCAGCGGACACAGGGATCCGACAGATACGCAGTATTTT,CASSGHRDPTDTQYF
TRBV5-4,TRBD1,TRBJ1-2,TGTGCCAGCAGCACCCAACAGGGGATCCTCTATGGCTACACCTTC,CASSTQQGILYGYTF
TRBV19,-,TRBJ1-1,TGTGCCAGTAGTTGGGGGGGAACTGAAGCTTTCTTT,CASSWGGTEAFF
TRBV4-3,TRBD1,TRBJ2-3,TGCGCCAGCAGCCAAGGAACCGGGACAGCCACAGATACGCAGTATTTT,CASSQGTGTATDTQYF
TRBV20-1,-,TRBJ1-1,TGCAGTGCTAGTCCCCTCTCACGGCTGGTTTTCTTT,CSASPLSRLVFF
TRBV6-5,-,TRBJ2-1,TGTGCCAGCAGCACCAACAGGCCCCAGTTCTTC,CASSTNRPQFF
TRBV13,TRBD1,TRBJ1-1,TGTGCCAGCAGCCTAAAAACGGACAGGGCAGTGGACACTGAAGCTTTCTTT,CASSLKTDRAVDTEAFF
TRBV11-2,-,TRBJ2-2,TGTGCCAGCAGCTTAATCTCCCCTAGGACCGGGGAGCTGTTTTTT,CASSLISPRTGELFF
TRBV7-9,-,TRBJ1-6,TGTGCCAGCAGTCGGGACGTCGGGACCCTCCACTTT,CASSRDVGTLHF
TRBV12-3/TRBV12-4,-,TRBJ1-1,TGTGCCAGCAGTTTGTCCTTGAACACTGAAGCTTTCTTT,CASSLSLNTEAFF
TRBV30,TRBD2,TRBJ2-1,TGTGCCTGGAGGCCCCTAGCGGGGGGCAGGGAGCAGTTCTTC,CAWRPLAGGREQFF
TRBV27,-,TRBJ2-5,TGTGCCAGCAGTTTGTACGGGGGGCACCTACGAATAGAGACCCAGTACTTC,CASSLYGGHLRIETQYF
TRBV7-9,-,TRBJ1-6,TGTGCCAGCAGCATGGAGCAAACTTCACCCCTCCACTTT,CASSMEQTSPLHF
TRBV7-2,-,TRBJ1-1,TGTGCCAGCAGCAAGAACACAGGGAGAGGAGCTTTCTTT,CASSKNTGRGAFF
TRBV7-2,TRBD1,TRBJ1-2,TGTGCCAGCAGCTTCCTGCCGATCCCCGGACAGGTCCATGGCTACACCTTC,CASSFLPIPGQVHGYTF